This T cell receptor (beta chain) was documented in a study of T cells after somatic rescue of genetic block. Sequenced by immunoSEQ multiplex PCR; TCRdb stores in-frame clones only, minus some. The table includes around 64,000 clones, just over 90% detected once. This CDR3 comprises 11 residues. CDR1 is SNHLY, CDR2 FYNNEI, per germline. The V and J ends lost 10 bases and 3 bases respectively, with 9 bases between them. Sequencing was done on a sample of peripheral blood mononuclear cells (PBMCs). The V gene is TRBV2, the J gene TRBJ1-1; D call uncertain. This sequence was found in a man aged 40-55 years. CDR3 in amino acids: CATQVDTEAFF. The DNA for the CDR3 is TGTGCCACCCAGGTGGACACTGAAGCTTTCTTT. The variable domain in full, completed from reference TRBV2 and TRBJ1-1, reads EPEVTQTPSHQVTQMGQEVILRCVPISNHLYFYWYRQILGQKVEFLVSFYNNEISEKSEIFDDQFSVERPDGSNFTLKIRSTKLEDSAMYFCATQVDTEAFFGQGTRLTVV.